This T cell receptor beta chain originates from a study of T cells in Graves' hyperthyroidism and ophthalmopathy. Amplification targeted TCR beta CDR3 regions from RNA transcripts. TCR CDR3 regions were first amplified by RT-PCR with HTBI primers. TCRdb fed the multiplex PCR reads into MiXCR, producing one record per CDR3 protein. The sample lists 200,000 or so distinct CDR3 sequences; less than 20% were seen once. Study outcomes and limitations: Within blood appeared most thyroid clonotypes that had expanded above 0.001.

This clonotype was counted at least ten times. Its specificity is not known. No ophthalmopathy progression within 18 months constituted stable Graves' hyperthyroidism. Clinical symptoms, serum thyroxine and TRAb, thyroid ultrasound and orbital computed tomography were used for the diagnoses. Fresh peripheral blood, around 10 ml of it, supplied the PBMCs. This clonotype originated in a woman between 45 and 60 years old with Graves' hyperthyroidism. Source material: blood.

The CDR3 spells CASWTSALYNEQFF. Written as DNA, the CDR3 is TGTGCCAGCTGGACTAGCGCTCTCTACAATGAGCAGTTCTTC. This chain uses TRBV6-1 with TRBJ2-1; TRBD2 matches 9 bases. The CDR3 has 14 amino acids. V trimming: 8 bases; J trimming: 3 bases; junction bases outside the gene matches: 5. In germline, CDR1 is MNHNS, CDR2 SASEGT.